This T cell receptor beta chain comes out of a study of OX40 agonist ivuxolimab in advanced cancers. Study information: Ivuxolimab, which patients received intravenously every 2 weeks, was dosed at 0.01 to 10 mg/kg. Patients treated during dose escalation were battling hepatocellular carcinoma, melanoma, renal cell or head and neck cancer.

Blood was sampled at baseline, cycle 4 day 1, and cycle 7 day 1. Sequenced by immunoSEQ multiplex PCR; TCRdb stores in-frame clones only, minus some. The table has about 74,000 clones, roughly four fifths seen once. The germline V gene encodes CDR1 GTSNPN and CDR2 SVGIG (reference sequence). The CDR3 covers 14 residues. The ends were cut back, 5 bases at V and 4 bases at J, with 18 bases in the middle. Specimen: CD4+ or CD8+ T cells sorted from blood, collected in a trial of the OX40 agonist ivuxolimab. This sequence joins TRBV30 and TRBJ2-7, with D perhaps matching TRBD1 or TRBD2 (5 bases each). The clonotype was recovered from an adult with an advanced solid tumor such as melanoma, head and neck, liver or kidney cancer. The CDR3 DNA is TGTGCCTGGGGCCGGGGCACCCGCTTATACGAGCAGTACTTC. Translated: CAWGRGTRLYEQYF.